This T cell receptor (beta chain) comes out of a study of beta chain features in type 1 diabetes. The overall study: Patients and healthy donors were similar in age, gender and cell yields.

As for this clone: Its antigen remains unknown.

Of the isolated RNA, all was reverse transcribed, and so the sequenced material was expressed TCRB transcripts. Clones were read by immunoSEQ multiplex PCR, and TCRdb kept only the in-frame ones, dropping some. The sample lists over 100,000 clones, about 40% occurring once. General study results and limits: Comparison showed that naive, central memory and Treg TCRB repertoires appeared more similar among patients than among healthy donors.

J gave up 3 bases and V 3 bases, and 3 bases lay outside the gene matches. This CDR3 spans 15 amino acids. The germline V gene has CDR1 MDHEN and CDR2 SYDVKM. Every donor provided one heparinised blood draw, which averaged about 110 mL. The chain links TRBV28 to TRBJ2-4; 9 nucleotides agree with TRBD2. The receptor was derived from a woman aged 18 to 35 in good health. The material sequenced was stem cell memory CD4+ T cells from blood. CDR3 sequence reads: CASSFWREGKNIQYF. The CDR3 DNA reads TGTGCCAGCAGTTTTTGGCGGGAGGGCAAAAACATTCAGTACTTC.